One sample yielded the 13 T cell receptor beta chains listed below, sequenced in a study of blood T cell repertoires in COVID-19. Libraries were prepared by immunoSEQ multiplex PCR; TCRdb keeps only in-frame clonotypes and omits some of them. The sample records about 100,000 clones, approximately 80% being singletons. What was sequenced was peripheral blood. The source is a man in his 60s with acute or convalescent COVID-19.

The gene calls are TRBV18 and TRBJ2-6; TRBD1 matches 7 bases. Germline CDR1 KGHSH, CDR2 LQKENI. The CDR3 contains 15 residues. V was pared by 3 bases and J by 4 bases, with 3 bases of the junction left unmatched. As DNA, the CDR3 is TGTGCCAGCTCACCGACAGGGTCCGGGGCCAACGTCCTGACTTTC. This sequence encodes CASSPTGSGANVLTF.

This chain uses TRBV12-5 with TRBJ1-5; 7 bases map to TRBD1. The CDR3 totals 16 residues. Trimming removed 6 bases from V and 2 bases from J; junction bases left unmatched: 10. Germline V gene data show CDR1 as LGHNT and CDR2 as FRNRAP. For the CDR3, the DNA is TGTGCTAGTGGAACCGCTAGGGGGCTGGGCAATCAGCCCCAGCATTTT. It specifies CASGTARGLGNQPQHF.

The CDR3 spells CASRSPSVAFF. In nucleotides, the CDR3 is TGTGCCAGCAGATCACCGTCGGTAGCTTTCTTT. The rearrangement joins TRBV12-3 or TRBV12-4 to TRBJ1-1; D remains ambiguous. This CDR3 region has 11 residues. The V and J ends lost 6 bases and 10 bases respectively, with 12 bases between them.

This clone has only a few counts. This chain connects TRBV28 to TRBJ1-1, with D perhaps matching TRBD1 (5 bases). Germline V lookup: CDR1 MDHEN, CDR2 SYDVKM. The CDR3 is made up of 12 amino acids. Trimming took 7 bases from V and 4 from J, leaving 10 bases between them. CDR3 region: CASKGPGTEAFF. The CDR3 nucleotides are TGTGCCAGCAAGGGGCCCGGCACTGAAGCTTTCTTT.

The chain recombines TRBV20-1 with TRBJ1-1; maybe TRBD1 (6 bases). The CDR3 covers 14 residues. With 6 bases removed from V and 3 bases from J, the gap between germline ends came to 17 bases. Germline V gene lookup returns CDR1 DFQATT and CDR2 SNEGSKA (reference sequence). The CDR3 region is CSASKVAGDTEAFF. CDR3 coding DNA: TGCAGTGCCAGTAAGGTGGCAGGGGACACTGAAGCTTTCTTT.

The chain combines TRBV6-1 with TRBJ2-1, with TRBD2 identical over 9 bases. CDR3 length equals 19 residues. Germline V CDR1 and CDR2: MNHNS, SASEGT. Germline trimming cut 3 bases from V and 0 bases from J; bases unmatched to any gene: 12. CDR3 residues: CASSDMSSLAGSSYNEQFF. In DNA form, the CDR3 reads TGTGCCAGCAGTGATATGAGCAGCCTAGCGGGGAGCTCCTACAATGAGCAGTTCTTC.

The chain joins TRBV4-2 to TRBJ2-7, with 13 bases identical to TRBD2. CDR1 and CDR2 (germline): LGHNA, YNFKEQ. This CDR3 has 15 amino acids. V lost 4 bases to trimming and J lost 5 bases; unmatched junction nucleotides: 5. In DNA form, the CDR3 reads TGTGCCAGCAGCCTCGGACTAGCGGGAGTAGACGAGCAGTACTTC. It codes for CASSLGLAGVDEQYF.

This chain joins TRBV6-2 or TRBV6-3 and TRBJ2-1, with D hard to call. The length of the CDR3 is 12 residues. V gave up 5 bases and J gave up 4 bases, with 6 bases separating them. CDR1 is MNHEY, CDR2 SVGEGT, per germline. CDR3 coding DNA: TGTGCCAGCAGTCCCCGGTACAATGAGCAGTTCTTC. Its protein product is CASSPRYNEQFF.

This clone appeared a single time. The rearrangement links TRBV24-1 to TRBJ2-2; 12 positions agree with TRBD1. CDR3 length: 16 amino acids. The germline V gene encodes CDR1 KGHDR and CDR2 SFDVKD. V gave up 3 bases and J gave up 6 bases; unmatched junction bases: 4. CDR3 residues: CATSDTGTGGSGELFF. The CDR3 bases are TGTGCCACCAGTGATACGGGGACAGGGGGCTCCGGGGAGCTGTTTTTT.

This clone was recorded a few times. The chain couples TRBV6-5 to TRBJ1-1, with D hard to call. The germline V and J ends were trimmed by 6 bases and 0 bases, with 8 bases remaining between them. Germline values: CDR1 MNHEY, CDR2 SVGAGI. The CDR3 consists of 13 residues. In DNA, the CDR3 is TGTGCCAGCAGCCGGACTGTGAACACTGAAGCTTTCTTT. Encoded protein: CASSRTVNTEAFF.

CDR3 region: CASSPGLAGGGETQYF. CDR3 sequence (DNA): TGTGCCAGCAGCCCGGGACTAGCGGGAGGCGGAGAGACCCAGTACTTC. The V and J genes are TRBV3-1 (or the pseudogene TRBV3-2) and TRBJ2-5; 15 nucleotides line up with TRBD2. V lost 4 bases to trimming and J lost 4 bases; unmatched junction nucleotides: 4. In germline, CDR1 is LGHDT, CDR2 YNNKEL (reference sequence). This CDR3 has 16 amino acids.

In DNA, the CDR3 is TGTGCCAGCAGCTTAGCTGACAGGGGGATCTATGGCTACACCTTC. Translating it yields CASSLADRGIYGYTF. The chain joins TRBV7-9 to TRBJ1-2, with 9 bases matching TRBD1. CDR1 and CDR2 from the germline V gene are SEHNR and FQNEAQ (reference sequence). The CDR3 has 15 residues. After removal of 0 bases from V and 4 bases from J, the junction contained 3 bases not matched to a gene.

The V gene is TRBV7-9, the J gene TRBJ2-7; D gene ambiguous. This CDR3 is 17 amino acids long. The V gene lost 0 bases and the J gene lost 3 bases, with 18 bases spanning the gap. Looked up from germline, CDR1 is SEHNR and CDR2 is FQNEAQ (reference sequence). CDR3 DNA sequence: TGTGCCAGCAGCTTAGCGGTTGGGCCACTCAAATACTACGAGCAGTACTTC. Its translation: CASSLAVGPLKYYEQYF.